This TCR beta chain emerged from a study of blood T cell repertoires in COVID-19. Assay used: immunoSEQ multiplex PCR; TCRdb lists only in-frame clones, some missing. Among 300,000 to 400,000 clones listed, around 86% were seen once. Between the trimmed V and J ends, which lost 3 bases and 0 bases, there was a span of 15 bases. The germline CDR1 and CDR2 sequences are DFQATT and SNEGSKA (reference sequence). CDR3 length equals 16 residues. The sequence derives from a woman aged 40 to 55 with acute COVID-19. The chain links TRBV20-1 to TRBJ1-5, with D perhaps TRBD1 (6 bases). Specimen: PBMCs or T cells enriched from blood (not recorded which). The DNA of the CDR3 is TGCAGTGCTAGTCGAGGGGGGGATTATAGCAATCAGCCCCAGCATTTT. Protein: CSASRGGDYSNQPQHF.